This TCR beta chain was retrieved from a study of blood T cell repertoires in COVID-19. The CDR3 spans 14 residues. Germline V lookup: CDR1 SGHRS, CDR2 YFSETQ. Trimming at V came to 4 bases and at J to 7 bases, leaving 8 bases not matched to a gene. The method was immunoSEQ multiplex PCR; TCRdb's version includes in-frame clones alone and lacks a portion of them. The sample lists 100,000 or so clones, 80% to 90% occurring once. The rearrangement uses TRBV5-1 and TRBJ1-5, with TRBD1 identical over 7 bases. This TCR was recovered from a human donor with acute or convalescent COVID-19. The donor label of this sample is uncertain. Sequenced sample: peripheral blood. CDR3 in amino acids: CASSPRQGGQPQHF. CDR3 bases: TGCGCCAGCAGCCCTCGACAGGGAGGACAGCCCCAGCATTTT.